This T cell receptor (beta chain) was sequenced during a study of blood T cell repertoires in COVID-19. Sequencing was performed with immunoSEQ multiplex PCR; in TCRdb, only in-frame clones are kept and a portion is missing. The data contain around 94,000 clones, around 92% of them singletons. Sample: peripheral blood. The origin of this receptor is a man younger than 30 with acute or convalescent COVID-19.

The CDR3, as DNA: TGTGCCAGTAGTATCACAGGGACTGGAAACACCATATATTTT. Translation gives CASSITGTGNTIYF. The rearrangement links TRBV19 to TRBJ1-3, with D possibly matching TRBD1 (6 bases). The germline V gene has CDR1 LNHDA and CDR2 SQIVND (reference sequence). V was pared by 3 bases and J by 2 bases, with 8 bases between. The CDR3 extends over 14 amino acids.